A selection of T cell receptor beta chains follows, all from one sample in a study of T cells after yellow fever vaccination. Using its own MiXCR run on the 5' RACE reads, TCRdb lists one record per CDR3 protein. In the table there are around 180,000 distinct CDR3 sequences, roughly 6.2% of which are singletons. Sequencing was performed on CD4+ T cells sorted from PBMCs, taken on the day of the first yellow fever vaccination. The receptors come from a man aged 18 to 29 who received the YFV17D yellow fever vaccine. Both conserved end residues are trimmed from each CDR3. Clone size is shown for a subset of rows, as once, few, many or a class of expanded clone.

TRBV5-1,many,13,TRBJ1-5,ASSLNPGEGQPQH
TRBV29-1,many,11,TRBJ1-6,SVAGDTRSPLH
TRBV5-5,.,13,TRBJ1-2,ASSMRLPGQGGYT
TRBV30,.,14,TRBJ2-3,AWSVYLRGAADTQY
TRBV27,few,12,TRBJ1-2,ASSPPGLQYGYT
TRBV20-1,few,11,TRBJ2-5,SARSGGTGDQY
TRBV3-1,few,11,TRBJ1-5,ASSQGLRQPQH
TRBV7-2,.,13,TRBJ2-5,ASSSQGGGGETQY
TRBV7-2,many,12,TRBJ2-3,ASSLQLSLDTQY
TRBV5-6,many,14,TRBJ2-2,ASSLMFGPYTGELF
TRBV5-1,many,13,TRBJ2-3,ASSPQGASADTQY
TRBV10-3,few,11,TRBJ1-1,AISESGVTEAF
TRBV4-1,few,14,TRBJ1-3,ASSQEEGATGNTIY
TRBV20-1,few,10,TRBJ1-6,SARSNNSPLH
TRBV7-7,many,12,TRBJ2-1,ASSPPGDKAEQF
TRBV3-1,many,12,TRBJ2-3,ASSRTSEGDTQY
TRBV12-3/TRBV12-4,many,11,TRBJ2-7,ASSLQGAYEQY
TRBV18,.,13,TRBJ1-6,ASSPPGQGNSPLH
TRBV4-2,many,12,TRBJ2-5,ASSQAGGQETQY
TRBV23-1,.,13,TRBJ2-3,ASRYSGTPADTQY
TRBV7-3,many,12,TRBJ1-1,ASSLTSRDTEAF
TRBV5-4,few,13,TRBJ2-7,ASSLGGESSYEQY
TRBV20-1,many,14,TRBJ1-6,SARGGAHSYNSPLH
TRBV5-8,few,14,TRBJ2-6,ASSLGLTSGANVLT
TRBV7-9,few,14,TRBJ2-3,ASSKEAGTSTDTQY
TRBV5-5,few,13,TRBJ1-3,ASSLNRGPGNTIY
TRBV7-2,many,13,TRBJ2-2,ASSKRLSNTGELF
TRBV20-1,.,12,TRBJ1-5,SAVSGTNDQPQH